This T cell receptor (beta chain) is drawn from a study of CD8 T cells in ankylosing spondylitis. Broader study findings: The authors found the disease-linked clones to be CD8+ and relatively rare in peripheral blood. Ankylosing spondylitis blood appeared to carry a characteristic TCR beta motif of roughly eight highly homologous variants. Clones tied to disease were said to be significantly enriched in matched ankylosing spondylitis synovial fluid.

Concerning this clonotype itself: The antigen is unknown.

The V end was cut by 1 base, the J end by 0 bases, with 10 bases between. Per the germline V gene, CDR1 is LGHDT and CDR2 is YNNKEL (reference sequence). The CDR3 has 16 amino acids. Making use of molecular barcodes, quantitative 5'-RACE generated TCR beta libraries. Each CDR3 protein gets one entry after TCRdb re-called the 5' RACE reads with MiXCR. Among 200,000 to 300,000 distinct CDR3 sequences listed, over 9.5% were seen once. The sample comprised blood, either unsorted or a sorted T cell fraction (not recorded which). The J gene is TRBJ1-3, the V gene TRBV3-1; D not resolved. This sequence originates from a male donor with ankylosing spondylitis or in good health (not recorded which). The CDR3 protein is CASSQVDIYSGNTIYF. CDR3 bases: TGTGCCAGCAGCCAAGTTGACATCTACTCTGGAAACACCATATATTTT.